The 25 T cell receptor delta chains below come from one sample, sequenced in a study of Vδ1+ human thymocytes (dated by TCRdb to the late 2010s). Broad study findings and their caveats: Unlike the oligoclonal repertoires in peripheral blood, the thymic TRG and TRD repertoires appeared highly polyclonal, with Gaussian CDR3 length distributions.

Sequencer: Illumina MiSeq. RNA extraction was carried out with the RNeasy mini kit, and reverse transcription was then done using Superscript III. Multiplex PCR was used to generate CDR3 amplicons, with pooled V-gene forward primers and a constant-region reverse primer carrying Illumina adaptor overhangs. Identical DNA sequences were merged into single rows after TCRdb reprocessed the public reads with CATT. The table for this sample lists roughly 55,000 delta-chain clones; about 16% of them were counted only once. Roughly 0.5% of the sample is in the top ten clones. Their antigen targets remain unknown. The material sequenced was Vdelta1+ gamma-delta thymocytes from the thymus. The cell subset or site label of this sample denotes: FACS-sorted CD3+ TCRalphabeta- TCRVdelta1+ TCRVdelta2- thymocytes. These receptors came from a boy under three years old who had congenital heart surgery.

This chain uses TRDV1 with TRDJ1; the D gene could be TRDD2 or TRDD3 (9 bases each). Trimming took 6 bases from V and 3 from J, leaving 38 bases between them. Germline V gene data show CDR1 as TSWWSYY and CDR2 as QGS. CDR3 length equals 22 residues. CDR3 loop: CALGRLPTKGRGYAMFPDKLIF. Written as DNA, the CDR3 is TGTGCTCTTGGCCGCCTTCCTACGAAAGGGCGGGGATACGCGATGTTCCCCGATAAACTCATCTTT.

This chain connects TRDV1 to TRDJ2; D gene uncertain. Germline V CDR1 and CDR2: TSWWSYY, QGS. Deletions cut 7 bases from V and 0 bases from J, with 21 bases between. CDR3 size: 18 residues. CDR3 region: CALENRSSLAPLTAQLFF. CDR3 bases: TGTGCTCTTGAGAATCGGAGTTCCCTGGCCCCTTTGACAGCACAACTCTTCTTT.

This chain connects TRDV1 to TRDJ1; the D gene is possibly TRDD3 (5 bases). Germline V gene lookup returns CDR1 TSWWSYY and CDR2 QGS. The ends were cut back, 2 bases at V and 4 bases at J, with 20 bases in the middle. CDR3 size: 17 residues. CDR3 nucleotides: TGTGCTCTTGGGGAAGGAAAGGGGGCCCCGAGGCACGATAAACTCATCTTT. Amino acid sequence: CALGEGKGAPRHDKLIF.

The chain combines TRDV1 with TRDJ1; a weak D match, TRDD3 (9 bases). Between the trimmed V and J ends, which lost 5 bases and 0 bases, there was a span of 40 bases. The CDR3 runs 24 residues. Germline V gives CDR1 TSWWSYY, CDR2 QGS. CDR3 residues: CALGPRLPTPKQRRGGYYTDKLIF. The CDR3 DNA sequence: TGTGCTCTTGGGCCCCGGCTTCCTACACCGAAGCAACGCCGCGGGGGATACTACACCGATAAACTCATCTTT.

This clone was seen only a few times. The J gene is TRDJ1, the V gene TRDV1, with a weak D call TRDD3 (6 bases). CDR3 length equals 22 residues. V gave up 5 bases and J gave up 0 bases, with 34 bases separating them. Germline values: CDR1 TSWWSYY, CDR2 QGS. CDR3 bases: TGTGCTCTTGGGTCCTTGAGGGGCTACGCTACTGGGATATGTGGATACACCGATAAACTCATCTTT. This encodes CALGSLRGYATGICGYTDKLIF.

The sample holds a few counts of this clone. V gene TRDV1 combines with J gene TRDJ1, with 13 bases fitting TRDD3. Germline lookup yields CDR1 TSWWSYY and CDR2 QGS. V shed 0 bases and J 4 bases; nucleotides not matched to a gene: 23. CDR3 length equals 23 residues. CDR3: CALGELYPQYWGIRVSFGDKLIF. CDR3 coding DNA: TGTGCTCTTGGGGAACTTTACCCCCAGTACTGGGGGATACGCGTATCCTTTGGCGATAAACTCATCTTT.

This chain links TRDV1 with TRDJ1; TRDD3 matches 12 bases. J gave up 0 bases and V 5 bases, and 13 bases lay outside the gene matches. Per the germline V gene, CDR1 is TSWWSYY and CDR2 is QGS. The CDR3 is 19 amino acids. The CDR3 coding sequence is TGTGCTCTTGGGCCATACTGGGGGATACACCCTCCGTACACCGATAAACTCATCTTT. It translates to CALGPYWGIHPPYTDKLIF.

This clone appeared a few times. The genes are TRDV1 and TRDJ1; 8 bases align to TRDD2. The CDR3 is 17 amino acids. V shed 5 bases and J 4 bases; nucleotides not matched to a gene: 15. The germline CDR1 and CDR2 sequences are TSWWSYY and QGS. In DNA, the CDR3 is TGTGCTCTTGGGAGCCTTCCTAACCTCCCTTTTGACGATAAACTCATCTTT. Its translation: CALGSLPNLPFDDKLIF.

This clone was seen a handful of times. V gene TRDV1 combines with J gene TRDJ1; no clear D gene. Germline V gene sequence: CDR1 TSWWSYY, CDR2 QGS. The CDR3 length is 19 residues. V dropped 3 bases and J dropped 0 bases, with 23 bases sitting between them. CDR3 loop: CALGDRPSFEIVYTDKLIF. The CDR3 coding sequence is TGTGCTCTTGGGGACCGCCCTAGTTTTGAGATTGTGTACACCGATAAACTCATCTTT.

This chain links TRDV1 with TRDJ1, with 9 bases lining up with TRDD3. The CDR3 runs to 18 residues. Germline-derived CDR1 and CDR2 are TSWWSYY and QGS. The ends lost 3 bases at V and 2 bases at J; junction bases unmatched: 13. CDR3 sequence reads: CALGEAEAPLGDTDKLIF. In nucleotides, the CDR3 is TGTGCTCTTGGGGAGGCCGAGGCCCCCCTGGGGGATACCGATAAACTCATCTTT.

This chain links TRDV1 with TRDJ1; 11 bases line up with TRDD3. Germline CDR1 reads TSWWSYY; CDR2 reads QGS. The CDR3 has 18 amino acids. Losses at the gene ends were 3 bases for V and 11 bases for J; bases not matched to a gene: 20. The CDR3 protein is CALGEALLWGIRGFRLIF. In DNA, the CDR3 is TGTGCTCTTGGGGAGGCTCTACTTTGGGGGATACGGGGGTTCAGGCTCATCTTT.

V is TRDV1 and J is TRDJ1; 7 bases fit TRDD3. Trimming at V came to 3 bases and at J to 0 bases, leaving 4 bases not matched to a gene. Looked up from germline, CDR1 is TSWWSYY and CDR2 is QGS. The CDR3 runs to 15 residues. CDR3 sequence: CALGDGWGYTDKLIF. DNA for the CDR3: TGTGCTCTTGGGGACGGCTGGGGGTACACCGATAAACTCATCTTT.

This chain connects TRDV1 to TRDJ1; 9 bases align to TRDD3. V gave up 1 base and J gave up 0 bases; unmatched junction bases: 18. Germline assignment: CDR1 TSWWSYY and CDR2 QGS. The CDR3 totals 21 residues. CDR3 sequence (DNA): TGTGCTCTTGGGGAACGACTCCCCATTTGGGGGGATACACTGTACACCGATAAACTCATCTTT. This codes for CALGERLPIWGDTLYTDKLIF.

This clone has just a few counts. The chain joins TRDV1 to TRDJ1; 11 bases match TRDD3. The CDR3 length is 18 residues. Trimming took 3 bases from V and 3 from J; bases not matched to a gene: 12. Germline lookup yields CDR1 TSWWSYY and CDR2 QGS. The CDR3 here is CALGDVLLGDKSPDKLIF. CDR3 nucleotides: TGTGCTCTTGGGGATGTCCTACTGGGGGATAAATCGCCCGATAAACTCATCTTT.

J is TRDJ1 and V is TRDV1; possible D gene TRDD2, 7 bases. Germline loops: CDR1 TSWWSYY, CDR2 QGS. The length of the CDR3 is 20 residues. The V gene lost 4 bases and the J gene lost 0 bases, with 27 bases spanning the gap. The CDR3 protein is CALGGGVPTRLGQYTDKLIF. Here the CDR3 DNA reads TGTGCTCTTGGGGGAGGAGTTCCTACCCGACTGGGCCAGTACACCGATAAACTCATCTTT.

This clone was counted a few times. The chain couples TRDV1 to TRDJ1; 12 nucleotides agree with TRDD3. There are 20 residues in the CDR3. The germline V gene encodes CDR1 TSWWSYY and CDR2 QGS. The V gene end was trimmed by 0 bases and the J gene end by 3 bases; junction bases not matched to a gene: 14. The DNA for the CDR3 is TGTGCTCTTGGGGAACTATCGGTCGACTGGGGGATACCGGTCGCCGATAAACTCATCTTT. Translated: CALGELSVDWGIPVADKLIF.

This clone occurred a few times. The chain carries TRDV1 and TRDJ1; D possibly corresponds to TRDD2 (6 bases). The V end lost 6 bases, the J end lost 0 bases, and 35 bases lay between the germline ends. The germline V gene encodes CDR1 TSWWSYY and CDR2 QGS. This CDR3 has 22 amino acids. Written as DNA, the CDR3 is TGTGCTCTTGGTCCCCCAGCCTTCCCTGACTGGAGGGAGGTTGTTTACACCGATAAACTCATCTTT. It yields the protein CALGPPAFPDWREVVYTDKLIF.

The chain combines TRDV1 with TRDJ1; TRDD3 matches 10 bases. Trimming removed 0 bases from V and 0 bases from J; junction bases left unmatched: 10. Germline CDR1 and CDR2: TSWWSYY and QGS. This CDR3 is 19 amino acids long. The CDR3: CALGELRGPTGGYTDKLIF. CDR3 nucleotide sequence: TGTGCTCTTGGGGAACTCCGAGGCCCTACTGGGGGATACACCGATAAACTCATCTTT.

This clone has just a few counts. This chain connects TRDV2 to TRDJ1; 9 nucleotides agree with TRDD3. Per the germline V gene, CDR1 is GEAIGNYY and CDR2 is EKD. CDR3 length: 16 amino acids. The J segment lost 7 bases and the V segment lost 0 bases, leaving 11 bases of the junction unmatched. CDR3 sequence (DNA): TGTGCCTGTGACACCGCGGTTGGCTGGGGGATTGGTAAACTCATCTTT. It encodes CACDTAVGWGIGKLIF.

As for this clone: The same CDR3 is also encoded by other DNA sequences in this sample. This rearrangement joins TRDV1 to TRDJ1; 10 bases are a match to TRDD3. CDR3 length: 16 residues. Unmatched junction bases numbered 6, after V lost 3 bases and J lost 2 bases. CDR1 is TSWWSYY, CDR2 QGS, per germline. The CDR3 sequence is CALGELLLGDTDKLIF. The CDR3 nucleotides are TGTGCTCTTGGGGAGCTTTTACTGGGGGATACCGATAAACTCATCTTT.

The J gene is TRDJ1, the V gene TRDV1; the match to TRDD3 covers 13 bases. Germline loops: CDR1 TSWWSYY, CDR2 QGS. The CDR3 is made up of 26 amino acids. J gave up 0 bases and V 0 bases, and 28 bases lay outside the gene matches. The CDR3 loop is CALGELKPPKWSLTGGYGGYTDKLIF. CDR3 sequence (DNA): TGTGCTCTTGGGGAACTGAAGCCTCCTAAGTGGTCGCTTACTGGGGGATACGGGGGGTACACCGATAAACTCATCTTT.

This chain connects TRDV1 to TRDJ1, with TRDD3 matching over 8 bases. The CDR3 loop spans 20 amino acids. J gave up 0 bases and V 1 base, and 16 bases lay outside the gene matches. CDR1 and CDR2 (germline): TSWWSYY, QGS. Written as DNA, the CDR3 is TGTGCTCTTGGGGAACCGCTGGGCCTGGGGGAACCTCTGTACACCGATAAACTCATCTTT. Protein sequence: CALGEPLGLGEPLYTDKLIF.

This clone has only a few counts. The chain combines TRDV1 with TRDJ1; the match to TRDD3 covers 8 bases. Germline CDR1 is TSWWSYY and CDR2 is QGS. CDR3 size: 18 residues. Trimming removed 0 bases from V and 3 bases from J; junction bases left unmatched: 12. The CDR3 protein is CALGELTYWGPDADKLIF. The CDR3 DNA is TGTGCTCTTGGGGAACTTACCTACTGGGGGCCCGACGCCGATAAACTCATCTTT.

The chain couples TRDV1 to TRDJ1, with 13 bases identical to TRDD3. CDR3 length equals 16 residues. In germline, CDR1 is TSWWSYY, CDR2 QGS. V lost 4 bases, J lost 10 bases, and 12 bases stayed unmatched. The DNA for the CDR3 is TGTGCTCTTGGGGCCGGCTCCTGGTACTGGGGGATACGACTCATCTTT. Its translation: CALGAGSWYWGIRLIF.

There are a few counts of this clone. This sequence joins TRDV1 and TRDJ2; D is undetermined. In germline, CDR1 is TSWWSYY, CDR2 QGS. The ends were cut back, 4 bases at V and 8 bases at J, with 20 bases in the middle. This CDR3 is 16 amino acids long. The CDR3 nucleotides are TGTGCTCTTGGGGCGCGCCGGACCCGTGCCCCCGCACAACTCTTCTTT. Translated, it gives CALGARRTRAPAQLFF.